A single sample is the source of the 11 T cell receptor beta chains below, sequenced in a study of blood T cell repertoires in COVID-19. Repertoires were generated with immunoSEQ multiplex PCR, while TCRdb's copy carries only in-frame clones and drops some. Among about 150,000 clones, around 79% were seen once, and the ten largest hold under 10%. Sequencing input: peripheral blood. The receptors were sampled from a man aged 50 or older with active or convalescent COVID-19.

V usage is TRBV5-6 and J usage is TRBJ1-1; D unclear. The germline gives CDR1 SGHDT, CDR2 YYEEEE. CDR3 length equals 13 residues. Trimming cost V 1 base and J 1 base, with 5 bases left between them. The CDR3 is CASSLMRNTEAFF. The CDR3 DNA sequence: TGTGCCAGCAGCTTGATGAGGAACACTGAAGCTTTCTTT. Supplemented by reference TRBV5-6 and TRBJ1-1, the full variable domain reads DAGVTQSPTHLIKTRGQQVTLRCSPKSGHDTVSWYQQALGQGPQFIFQYYEEEERQRGNFPDRFSGHQFPNYSSELNVNALLLGDSALYLCASSLMRNTEAFFGQGTRLTVV.

This chain's CDR3 is CASSPRTGGSDTQYF. The CDR3 DNA reads TGTGCCAGCAGTCCAAGGACAGGGGGCTCAGATACGCAGTATTTT. V and J are TRBV3-1 (or the pseudogene TRBV3-2) and TRBJ2-3; the match to TRBD1 covers 11 bases. There are 15 residues in the CDR3. Trimming took 6 bases from V and 4 from J; bases not matched to a gene: 6. The germline gives CDR1 LGHDT, CDR2 YNNKEL (reference sequence).

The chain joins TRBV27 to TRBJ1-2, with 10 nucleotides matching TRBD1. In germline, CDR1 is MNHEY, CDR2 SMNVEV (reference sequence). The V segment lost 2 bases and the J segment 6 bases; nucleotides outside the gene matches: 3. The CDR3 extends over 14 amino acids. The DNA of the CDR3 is TGTGCCAGCAGTTTAGGGACAGGGGTACATGGCTACACCTTC. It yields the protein CASSLGTGVHGYTF.

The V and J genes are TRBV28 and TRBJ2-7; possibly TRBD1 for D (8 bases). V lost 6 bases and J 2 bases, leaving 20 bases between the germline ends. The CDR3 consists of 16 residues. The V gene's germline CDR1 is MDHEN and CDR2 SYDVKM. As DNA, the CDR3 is TGTGCCAGCAGCCGAGGGGGGGGGACAGGAGCCTACGAGCAGTACTTC. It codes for CASSRGGGTGAYEQYF.

The CDR3: CASHKGQAGAYEQYF. CDR3 in DNA: TGTGCCAGCCATAAAGGACAGGCAGGGGCCTACGAGCAGTACTTC. The chain combines TRBV19 with TRBJ2-7, with 7 positions matching TRBD1. V shed 9 bases, J shed 2 bases, and the junction held 13 bases outside the gene matches. The germline gives CDR1 LNHDA, CDR2 SQIVND (reference sequence). This CDR3 is 15 amino acids long.

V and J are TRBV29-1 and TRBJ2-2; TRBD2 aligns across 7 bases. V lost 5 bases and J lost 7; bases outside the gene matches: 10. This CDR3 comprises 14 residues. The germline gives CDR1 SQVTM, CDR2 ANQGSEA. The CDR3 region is CSVLVGGNVGELFF. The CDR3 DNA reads TGCAGCGTTCTGGTGGGAGGGAACGTCGGGGAGCTGTTTTTT.

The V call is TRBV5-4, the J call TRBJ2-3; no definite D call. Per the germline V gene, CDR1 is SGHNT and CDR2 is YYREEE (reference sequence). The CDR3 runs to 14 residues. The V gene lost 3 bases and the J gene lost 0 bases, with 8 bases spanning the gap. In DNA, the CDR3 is TGTGCCAGCAGCTCCCACTTAAGCACAGATACGCAGTATTTT. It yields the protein CASSSHLSTDTQYF.

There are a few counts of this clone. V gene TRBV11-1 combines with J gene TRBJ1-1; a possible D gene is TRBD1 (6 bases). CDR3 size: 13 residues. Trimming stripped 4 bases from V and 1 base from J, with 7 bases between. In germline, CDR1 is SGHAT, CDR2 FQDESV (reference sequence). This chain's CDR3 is CASSWDTNTEAFF. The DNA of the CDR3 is TGTGCCAGCAGCTGGGACACGAACACTGAAGCTTTCTTT.

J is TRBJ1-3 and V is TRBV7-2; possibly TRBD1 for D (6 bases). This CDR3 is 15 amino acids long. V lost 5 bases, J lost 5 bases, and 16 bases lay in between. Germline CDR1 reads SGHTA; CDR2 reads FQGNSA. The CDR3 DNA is TGTGCCAGCAGCCTTAGGACAGCTCGCAGAAACACCATATATTTT. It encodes CASSLRTARRNTIYF.

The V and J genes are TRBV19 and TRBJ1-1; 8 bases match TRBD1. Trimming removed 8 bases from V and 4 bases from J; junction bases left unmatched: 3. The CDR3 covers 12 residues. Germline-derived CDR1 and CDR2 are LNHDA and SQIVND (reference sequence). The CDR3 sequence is CASRQGITEAFF. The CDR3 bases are TGTGCCAGTCGACAGGGGATCACTGAAGCTTTCTTT.

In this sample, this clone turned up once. The CDR3 bases are TGTGCCAGTACCCTACAGGGACTAGCGGGAACTACGATGAATGAGCAGTTCTTC. Amino acids: CASTLQGLAGTTMNEQFF. This chain links TRBV19 with TRBJ2-1; 13 nucleotides line up with TRBD2. The germline CDR1 and CDR2 sequences are LNHDA and SQIVND (reference sequence). The CDR3 loop spans 18 amino acids. After removal of 7 bases from V and 7 bases from J, the junction contained 16 bases not matched to a gene.